This T cell receptor (beta chain) is from a study of OX40 agonist ivuxolimab in advanced cancers. Study background: Those enrolled were 82.7% male, with a mean age of 60 years and ages from roughly 20 to 90.

In the case of this clone: No antigen is known for it.

CDR1 and CDR2 (germline): SGHTA, FQGNSA. The V gene end was trimmed by 5 bases and the J gene end by 4 bases; junction bases not matched to a gene: 17. The CDR3 covers 18 residues. Generated by immunoSEQ multiplex PCR, the TCRdb table keeps only in-frame clones and is missing some. The sample holds some 50,000 clones; roughly 84% are singletons and the top ten take approximately 4.6%. General study points: Antigen specificity remained undetermined for the expanded peripheral T cells.

The clonotype was recovered from an adult with an advanced solid tumor such as melanoma, head and neck, liver or kidney cancer. The chain uses TRBV7-2 and TRBJ2-1; TRBD2 matches at 7 bases. The starting material was CD4+ or CD8+ T cells sorted from blood, obtained in a trial of the OX40 agonist ivuxolimab. The CDR3 region has the DNA TGTGCCAGCAGCGATTCCACCCCCGGGACTATCATATACAATGAGCAGTTCTTC. Amino acids: CASSDSTPGTIIYNEQFF.